This section outlines one T cell receptor beta chain sequence together with its context. What it binds is not known. TCRdb keeps only in-frame clones here, not all; method: immunoSEQ multiplex PCR. The top ten hold 1.5% to 2% of the sample, which has about 2.2 million clones, roughly 91% seen once. Germline V gene data show CDR1 as LNHNV and CDR2 as YYDKDF (reference sequence). The CDR3 is made up of 12 amino acids. With V trimmed by 8 bases and J by 6 bases, 6 bases remained unmatched. The naive CD8 subset, CD45RO-negative cells positively selected for CCR7, excluded terminally differentiated effector memory CD45RA+ cells. This sample is drawn from a study of shared clonotypes between healthy human individuals. Overall study findings and caveats: When naive CD4 clonotypes were compared across a few donors, 4% to 6.5% were shared.

Sample: naive CD8+ T cells from PBMCs. The source of this sequence is a man aged 18 to 30 in good health. Some clones in this sample may be carry-over from other donors' samples. The rearrangement uses TRBV15 and TRBJ1-1; the match to TRBD1 covers 7 bases. Here the CDR3 DNA reads TGTGCCACCCAAGGGGGCCTTCCTGAAGCTTTCTTT. Translated, it gives CATQGGLPEAFF.